Listed here are 27 T cell receptor beta chains from one sample, sequenced in a study of Graves' ophthalmopathy and Graves' hyperthyroidism. TCR beta CDR3 regions were amplified from RNA transcripts. In the first round, RT-PCR was carried out with HTBI primers, and a multiplex PCR formed the second round. TCRdb reprocessed the multiplex PCR reads via MiXCR and lists one record per CDR3 protein. The sample has hundreds of thousands of distinct CDR3 sequences; about a fifth are singletons. Material for sequencing was peripheral blood. These receptors were collected from a young woman with stable Graves' hyperthyroidism. Some clones in this sample may be carry-over from other donors' samples.

This clonotype occurred many times. This sequence joins TRBV5-1 and TRBJ1-6, with D maybe TRBD1 (6 bases). The germline CDR1 and CDR2 sequences are SGHRS and YFSETQ. This CDR3 has 16 amino acids. Trimming left V 0 bases short and J 11 bases short, with 18 bases between. CDR3 nucleotides: TGCGCCAGCAGCTTGGAGTCGGGACAAATATGGGCACCCCTCCACTTT. It translates to CASSLESGQIWAPLHF.

This clonotype was picked up many times. The rearrangement links TRBV7-2 to TRBJ1-1; the D is unclear. V was clipped by 6 bases and J by 0 bases, with 14 bases between them. Germline CDR1 is SGHTA and CDR2 is FQGNSA. The CDR3 contains 15 residues. CDR3 region: CASSYTVRVNTEAFF. In nucleotides, the CDR3 is TGTGCCAGCAGTTACACGGTAAGAGTGAACACTGAAGCTTTCTTT. Together with reference TRBV7-2 and TRBJ1-1, the CDR3 gives the full variable domain: GAGVSQSPSNKVTEKGKDVELRCDPISGHTALYWYRQSLGQGLEFLIYFQGNSAPDKSGLPSDRFSAERTGGSVSTLTIQRTQQEDSAVYLCASSYTVRVNTEAFFGQGTRLTVV.

This clonotype was counted at least ten times. The rearrangement uses TRBV6-1 and TRBJ1-6, with D uncertain. In germline, CDR1 is MNHNS, CDR2 SASEGT. The CDR3 has 15 amino acids. Trimming pared 4 bases from V and 7 bases from J, leaving 14 bases between. The CDR3 DNA is TGTGCCAGCAGTGGGTCGGGTAATCAGAATTCACCCCTCCACTTT. Its translation is CASSGSGNQNSPLHF.

This clonotype was picked up many times. This chain connects TRBV19 to TRBJ1-5; D ambiguous. Germline V gives CDR1 LNHDA, CDR2 SQIVND (reference sequence). The CDR3 consists of 17 residues. With 1 base removed from V and 2 bases from J, the gap between germline ends came to 15 bases. The CDR3 coding sequence is TGTGCCAGTAGTATAGCCACTGGAAGGGTCGGCAATCAGCCCCAGCATTTT. Its translation: CASSIATGRVGNQPQHF. The full variable domain, with the rest looked up from reference TRBV19 and TRBJ1-5, is DGGITQSPKYLFRKEGQNVTLSCEQNLNHDAMYWYRQDPGQGLRLIYYSQIVNDFQKGDIAEGYSVSREKKESFPLTVTSAQKNPTAFYLCASSIATGRVGNQPQHFGDGTRLSIL.

There are a few counts of this clonotype. The rearrangement uses TRBV3-1 and TRBJ1-2, with D tentatively TRBD1 (6 bases). Trimming stripped 0 bases from V and 8 bases from J, with 13 bases between. The CDR3 is 14 amino acids. CDR1 is LGHDT, CDR2 YNNKEL, per germline (reference sequence). The CDR3, as DNA: TGTGCCAGCAGCCAAGATACGGGGGCCCAGGGCTACACCTTC. Amino acids: CASSQDTGAQGYTF. Full variable domain (missing parts from reference TRBV3-1 and TRBJ1-2): DTAVSQTPKYLVTQMGNDKSIKCEQNLGHDTMYWYKQDSKKFLKIMFSYNNKELIINETVPNRFSPKSPDKAHLNLHINSLELGDSAVYFCASSQDTGAQGYTFGSGTRLTVV.

This clonotype was seen repeatedly, ten times or more. Being one base from a much bigger clone, this may be a read error. The rearrangement joins TRBV12-3 or TRBV12-4 to TRBJ1-6; D is unclear. This CDR3 has 13 amino acids. The CDR3 region has the DNA TGTGCCAGCAGTTCGAAGAATAATTCACACCTCCACTTT. The encoded protein is CASSSKNNSHLHF.

This clonotype was picked up many times. This chain links TRBV11-1 with TRBJ1-2; TRBD1 might be the D (6 bases). Per germline, CDR1 SGHAT and CDR2 FQDESV (reference sequence). The V gene lost 5 bases and the J gene lost 4 bases, with 20 bases spanning the gap. The CDR3 sequence is 16 residues long. The CDR3 region is CASSPQQGFPVYGYTF. DNA of the CDR3: TGTGCCAGCAGCCCCCAACAGGGCTTTCCCGTCTATGGCTACACCTTC.

This clonotype was seen repeatedly, ten times or more. This chain connects TRBV7-6 to TRBJ2-5; 9 positions match TRBD2. Germline CDR1 and CDR2: SGHVS and FNYEAQ. This CDR3 has 17 residues. The V and J ends lost 3 bases and 1 base, in that order; junction bases with no gene match: 9. CDR3 sequence reads: CASSFSLAGQIQETQYF. The CDR3, as DNA: TGTGCCAGCAGCTTCTCCCTAGCGGGACAAATCCAAGAGACCCAGTACTTC.

This clonotype was detected only a few times. This chain joins TRBV12-3 or TRBV12-4 and TRBJ2-5, with unresolved D. V was clipped by 7 bases and J by 4 bases, with 10 bases between them. This CDR3 is 12 amino acids long. The CDR3 protein is CASKGLGETQYF. CDR3 in DNA: TGTGCCAGCAAAGGTCTGGGAGAGACCCAGTACTTC.

In this sample, this clonotype turned up many times. This sequence joins TRBV10-3 and TRBJ1-1, with D perhaps matching TRBD1 (5 bases). Trimming stripped 0 bases from V and 8 bases from J, with 10 bases between. Germline V gene lookup returns CDR1 ENHRY and CDR2 SYGVKD. This CDR3 has 13 residues. CDR3 bases: TGTGCCATCAGTGAGTCGATAGGGGACGAAGCTTTCTTT. Residues: CAISESIGDEAFF.

This clonotype was seen repeatedly, ten times or more. The rearrangement joins TRBV6-5 to TRBJ1-3; 8 bases line up with TRBD1. The CDR3 covers 15 residues. Per germline, CDR1 MNHEY and CDR2 SVGAGI. With V trimmed by 0 bases and J by 7 bases, 5 bases remained unmatched. In DNA form, the CDR3 reads TGTGCCAGCAGTTACTCTTCGAGACAGGGGAACACCATATATTTT. Translating it yields CASSYSSRQGNTIYF.

This sequence joins TRBV6-1 and TRBJ1-3, with D hard to call. CDR1 and CDR2 (germline): MNHNS, SASEGT. V lost 7 bases, J lost 3 bases, and 7 bases lay in between. This CDR3 region has 12 residues. The chain's CDR3 is CASNRYGNTIYF. The CDR3 bases are TGTGCCAGCAATCGATATGGAAACACCATATATTTT.

This clonotype was seen many times. The V gene is TRBV7-8, the J gene TRBJ1-2, with TRBD1 matching 8 bases. The V segment lost 4 bases and the J segment 8 bases; nucleotides outside the gene matches: 9. Germline CDR1 is SGHVS and CDR2 is FQNEAQ. This CDR3 region has 14 residues. This chain's CDR3 is CASSSRTGQEGYTF. The CDR3 coding sequence is TGTGCCAGCAGCTCCCGGACAGGGCAGGAGGGCTACACCTTC.

This clonotype has ten or more counts. V and J are TRBV6-1 and TRBJ1-5; the D is unclear. The germline CDR1 and CDR2 sequences are MNHNS and SASEGT. The CDR3 totals 14 residues. V was trimmed by 6 bases and J by 1 base, leaving 10 bases between them. Written as DNA, the CDR3 is TGTGCCAGCAGCGGAGGGTACAGCAATCAGCCCCAGCATTTT. Its protein is CASSGGYSNQPQHF.

This clonotype was observed many times. CDR3 nucleotide sequence: TGTGCCAGCAGCTTACTTTCCGGGACACCCGAGGGAGAGACCCAGTACTTC. Protein product: CASSLLSGTPEGETQYF. V and J are TRBV7-8 and TRBJ2-5; weak D call: TRBD1 (6 bases). In germline, CDR1 is SGHVS, CDR2 FQNEAQ. Trimming left V 2 bases short and J 4 bases short, with 20 bases between. The CDR3 spans 17 residues.

The sample holds many counts of this clonotype. The rearrangement links TRBV6-2 or TRBV6-3 to TRBJ1-6; D not certain. V shed 0 bases and J shed 8 bases, with 5 bases lying between them. The CDR3 totals 13 residues. Germline CDR1 and CDR2: MNHEY and SVGEGT. The CDR3 sequence: CASSYSFYSPLHF. The CDR3 DNA sequence: TGTGCCAGCAGTTACTCGTTTTATTCACCCCTCCACTTT.

The sample holds many counts of this clonotype. The rearrangement links TRBV20-1 to TRBJ1-6, with D possibly TRBD1 on 5 matching bases. V lost 5 bases and J 9 bases, leaving 17 bases between the germline ends. CDR3 size: 14 residues. Germline V lookup: CDR1 DFQATT, CDR2 SNEGSKA (reference sequence). CDR3 nucleotides: TGCAGTGCTCGACAGCCTGGCGCAATTTCACCCCTCCACTTT. This translates into CSARQPGAISPLHF.

This chain links TRBV28 with TRBJ1-6; TRBD1 is a possible D gene (5 bases). Germline values: CDR1 MDHEN, CDR2 SYDVKM. V was trimmed by 10 bases and J by 8 bases, leaving 21 bases between them. This CDR3 comprises 15 residues. The CDR3: CAIRALGRTHSPLHF. CDR3 coding DNA: TGTGCCATCAGGGCCTTAGGGCGCACCCATTCACCCCTCCACTTT.

This clonotype has a count of ten or more. This chain links TRBV6-2 or TRBV6-3 with TRBJ2-7; the D gene is possibly TRBD1 (5 bases). V lost 6 bases and J lost 6, with 12 bases in between. CDR1 and CDR2 (germline): MNHEY, SVGEGT. This CDR3 spans 12 amino acids. CDR3 sequence: CASSQVGAEQYF. For the CDR3, the DNA is TGTGCCAGCAGCCAGGTAGGGGCCGAGCAGTACTTC.

The sample holds many counts of this clonotype. The chain is built from TRBV6-5 and TRBJ2-7, with D maybe TRBD1 (5 bases). The CDR3 is made up of 15 amino acids. The germline V and J ends were trimmed by 5 bases and 6 bases, with 20 bases remaining between them. Looked up from germline, CDR1 is MNHEY and CDR2 is SVGAGI. The DNA for the CDR3 is TGTGCCAGCAGTAACAACTACCAGGGAACGAGCGAGCAGTACTTC. This encodes CASSNNYQGTSEQYF.

This clonotype was recorded many times. V gene TRBV27 combines with J gene TRBJ2-7; D uncertain. This CDR3 has 14 residues. The V gene lost 0 bases and the J gene lost 3 bases, with 9 bases spanning the gap. Germline V CDR1 and CDR2: MNHEY, SMNVEV (reference sequence). The CDR3 here is CASSLSVQYYEQYF. The CDR3 DNA follows: TGTGCCAGCAGTTTATCGGTGCAGTACTACGAGCAGTACTTC.

This clonotype was detected ten times or more. The rearrangement links TRBV20-1 to TRBJ2-5; D is undetermined. Germline loops: CDR1 DFQATT, CDR2 SNEGSKA (reference sequence). The CDR3 spans 11 residues. Trimming removed 2 bases at V and 4 bases at J, with 5 bases between. The CDR3 region has the DNA TGCAGTGCTAGACCTACAGAGACCCAGTACTTC. Encoded protein: CSARPTETQYF.

There are many counts of this clonotype. V gene TRBV12-3 or TRBV12-4 combines with J gene TRBJ1-4; D possibly corresponds to TRBD1 (6 bases). V shed 5 bases and J shed 5 bases, with 12 bases lying between them. The CDR3 length is 14 residues. CDR3 loop: CASSMDRVNEKLFF. The CDR3 nucleotides read TGTGCCAGCAGTATGGACAGAGTAAATGAAAAACTGTTTTTT.

The table lists this clonotype with many counts. The V and J genes are TRBV28 and TRBJ2-5; perhaps D is TRBD1 or TRBD2 (5 bases each). V was trimmed by 5 bases and J by 5 bases, leaving 12 bases between them. This CDR3 region has 13 residues. CDR1 is MDHEN and CDR2 is SYDVKM in the germline V gene. CDR3: CASSPDWGETQYF. The CDR3 nucleotides are TGTGCCAGCAGTCCCGATTGGGGGGAGACCCAGTACTTC. Full variable domain (missing parts from reference TRBV28 and TRBJ2-5): DVKVTQSSRYLVKRTGEKVFLECVQDMDHENMFWYRQDPGLGLRLIYFSYDVKMKEKGDIPEGYSVSREKKERFSLILESASTNQTSMYLCASSPDWGETQYFGPGTRLLVL.

The chain couples TRBV6-1 to TRBJ2-2; D unresolved. With 6 bases removed from V and 0 bases from J, the gap between germline ends came to 11 bases. Germline V gene lookup returns CDR1 MNHNS and CDR2 SASEGT. The CDR3 runs to 15 residues. CDR3 loop: CASRSSTANTGELFF. CDR3 nucleotides: TGTGCCAGCAGGTCTTCTACCGCGAACACCGGGGAGCTGTTTTTT.

This clonotype was detected only a few times. V and J are TRBV28 and TRBJ2-5, with 7 positions matching TRBD1. The junction had 7 bases not matched to a gene; V was cut back by 4 bases and J by 5 bases. The length of the CDR3 is 14 residues. Germline V lookup: CDR1 MDHEN, CDR2 SYDVKM. The CDR3 DNA reads as TGTGCCAGCAGTTCCCGACAGGGCCTCGAGACCCAGTACTTC. As protein: CASSSRQGLETQYF.

The genes are TRBV20-1 and TRBJ1-2, with a weak D call TRBD1 (5 bases). The CDR3 contains 14 residues. The V and J ends lost 2 bases and 4 bases respectively, with 14 bases between them. Germline CDR1 is DFQATT and CDR2 is SNEGSKA (reference sequence). CDR3 coding DNA: TGCAGTGCTAGACCCCTTCGACAGATCTATGGCTACACCTTC. The encoded protein is CSARPLRQIYGYTF.